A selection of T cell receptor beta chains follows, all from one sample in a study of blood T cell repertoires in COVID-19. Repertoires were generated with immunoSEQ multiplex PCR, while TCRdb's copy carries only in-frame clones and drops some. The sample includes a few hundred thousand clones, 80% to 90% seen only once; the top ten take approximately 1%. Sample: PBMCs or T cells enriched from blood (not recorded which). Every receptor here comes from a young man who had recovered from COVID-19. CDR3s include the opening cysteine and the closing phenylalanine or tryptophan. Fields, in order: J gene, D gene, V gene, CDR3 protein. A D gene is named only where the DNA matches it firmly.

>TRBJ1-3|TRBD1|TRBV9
CASSYTVRSGTAQNTIYF
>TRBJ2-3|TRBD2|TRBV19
CASNPGRGGSGTQYF
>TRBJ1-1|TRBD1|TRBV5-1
CASSALGTEAGNTEAFF
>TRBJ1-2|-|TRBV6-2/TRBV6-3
CASSPPTVVGRMDGYTF
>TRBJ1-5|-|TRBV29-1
CSVSMGLRQPQHF
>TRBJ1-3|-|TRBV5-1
CASSFVSRIFNHSGNTIYF
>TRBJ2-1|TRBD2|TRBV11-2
CASRRSASGISSYNEQFF
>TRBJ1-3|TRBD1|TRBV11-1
CASSPGTGIGNTIYF
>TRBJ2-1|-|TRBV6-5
CASSSGRHNEQFF
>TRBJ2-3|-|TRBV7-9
CASSPSGIHTDTQYF
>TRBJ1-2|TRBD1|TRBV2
CASSELYRGRGYTF
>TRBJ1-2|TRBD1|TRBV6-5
CASRMTGSDYGYTF
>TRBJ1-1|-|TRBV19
CASSRSFHGVTEAFF
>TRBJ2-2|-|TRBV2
CASSGQQPNTGELFF
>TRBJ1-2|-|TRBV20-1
CSASRQGLENGYTF
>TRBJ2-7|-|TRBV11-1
CASSLARGTYEQYF
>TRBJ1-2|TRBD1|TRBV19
CASRGTGRLNGYTF
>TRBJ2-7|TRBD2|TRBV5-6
CASSLIAGTISYEQYF
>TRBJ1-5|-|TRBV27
CASSPALAGQPQHF
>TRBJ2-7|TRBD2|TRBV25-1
CASSGGLPRRYEQYF
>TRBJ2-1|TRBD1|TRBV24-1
CATSRGQGKNEQFF
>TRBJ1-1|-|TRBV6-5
CASSYSSSGQLEAFF
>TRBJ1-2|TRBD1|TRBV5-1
CASSLDGQGSGGYTF
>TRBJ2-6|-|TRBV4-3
CASSQARGANVLTF
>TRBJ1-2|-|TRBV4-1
CASSLRSGSYGYTF
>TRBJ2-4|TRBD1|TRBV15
CATSRRQGQNIQYF
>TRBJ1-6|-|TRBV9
CASSEQVGNSPLHF
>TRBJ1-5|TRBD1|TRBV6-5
CASSNQGAGNQPQHF
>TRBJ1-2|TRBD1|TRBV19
CASSLDRDRGYGYTF
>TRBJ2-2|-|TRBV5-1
CASSLRASANTGELFF
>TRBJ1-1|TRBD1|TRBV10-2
CATKTVGQGARGAEAFF
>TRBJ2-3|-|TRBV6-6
CASRRTASADTQYF
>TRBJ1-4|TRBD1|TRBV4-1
CASSQVLRGTNEKLFF
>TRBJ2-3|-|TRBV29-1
CSVARDTSDTQYF
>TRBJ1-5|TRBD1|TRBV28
CASSPTTGGGEPQHF
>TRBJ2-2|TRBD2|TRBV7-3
CASSPSAGDTGELFF
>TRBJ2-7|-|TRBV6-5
CASSTPGAYEQYF
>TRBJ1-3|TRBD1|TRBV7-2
CASSLWGGQGRRSGNTIYF
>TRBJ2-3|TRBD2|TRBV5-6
CASSLLAEGGTDTQYF
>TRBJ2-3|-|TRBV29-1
CSVERRYTQYF
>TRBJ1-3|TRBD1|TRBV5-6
CASSLKTGIRGNTIYF
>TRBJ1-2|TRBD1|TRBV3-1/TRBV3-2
CASSQDSGGGYGYTF
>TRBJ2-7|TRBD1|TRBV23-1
CASSQSPSDREYHEQYF
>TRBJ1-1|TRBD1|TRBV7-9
CASSPPGGLDTEAFF
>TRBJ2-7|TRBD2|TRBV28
CATERDSYEQYF
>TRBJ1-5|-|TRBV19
CASSIGIYSNQPQHF
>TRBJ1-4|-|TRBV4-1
CASSQAAGEKLFF
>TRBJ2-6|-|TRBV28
CASDTGSSGANVLTF
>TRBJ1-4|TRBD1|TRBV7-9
CASSSRRPGTGAANEKLFF
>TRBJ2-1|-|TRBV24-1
CATSPSGYNEQFF
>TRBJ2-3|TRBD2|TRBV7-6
CASSLGFGTSGDTDTQYF
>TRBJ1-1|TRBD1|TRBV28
CASSPTRGSGGAFF
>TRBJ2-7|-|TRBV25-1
CASSTGFHEQYF
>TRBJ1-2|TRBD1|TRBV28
CAHRQGADYGYTF
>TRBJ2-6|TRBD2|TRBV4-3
CASSRALAGAAGANVLTF
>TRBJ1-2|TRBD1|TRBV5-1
CASSWRDRDNYGYTF
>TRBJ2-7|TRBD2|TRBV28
CASIPFAGVGYEQYF
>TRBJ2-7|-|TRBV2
CASRGLGQGHEGPYEQYF
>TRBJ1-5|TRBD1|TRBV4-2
CASSQEGQGGNQPQHF